One and the same sample provided the 5 T cell receptor beta chains below, sequenced in a study of T-cell memory formation after mild COVID-19. TCRdb recomputed calls from the 5' RACE reads with MiXCR, one row per CDR3 protein. The repertoire holds about 270,000 distinct CDR3 sequences, about 16% seen once, with about 23% in the top ten. The sample taken for sequencing was PBMCs or a T cell subset sorted from them (not recorded which). These receptors all come from a man younger than 35 who had mild COVID-19 (a few samples of this study predate the infection). Cell type and time point are not known.

In its sample, this clonotype was seen once. The J gene is TRBJ1-6, the V gene TRBV7-3; D not certain. CDR1 and CDR2 from the germline V gene are SGHTA and FQGTGA. The CDR3 length is 13 residues. V was shortened by 5 bases and J by 2 bases, with 4 bases between the two germline ends. CDR3 sequence: CASSPTYNSPLHF. CDR3 DNA sequence: TGTGCCAGCAGCCCCACCTATAATTCACCCCTCCACTTT.

V is TRBV20-1 and J is TRBJ1-1; D gene ambiguous. Trimming left V 2 bases short and J 8 bases short, with 9 bases between. The CDR3 loop spans 11 amino acids. Germline CDR1 is DFQATT and CDR2 is SNEGSKA (reference sequence). CDR3 in amino acids: CSARSTREAFF. DNA of the CDR3: TGCAGTGCTAGATCGACGAGGGAAGCTTTCTTT.

This clonotype was recorded a few times. The chain employs TRBV5-6 and TRBJ1-1, with D perhaps TRBD1 (5 bases). CDR1 and CDR2 (germline): SGHDT, YYEEEE. This CDR3 spans 13 amino acids. V was shortened by 5 bases and J by 5 bases, with 13 bases between the two germline ends. The CDR3: CASSFSGRTEAFF. The CDR3 nucleotides are TGTGCCAGCAGTTTTTCAGGGAGAACTGAAGCTTTCTTT.

This clonotype was recorded a few times. The V call is TRBV30, the J call TRBJ2-3; D not certain. V lost 4 bases to trimming and J lost 2 bases, with 4 bases between them. Germline V lookup: CDR1 GTSNPN, CDR2 SVGIG (reference sequence). The CDR3 runs 11 residues. The CDR3 DNA reads TGTGCCTGGACAAACACAGATACGCAGTATTTT. This translates into CAWTNTDTQYF.

The chain carries TRBV6-2 or TRBV6-3 and TRBJ2-2; 9 bases line up with TRBD2. The CDR3 contains 19 residues. The V gene's germline CDR1 is MNHEY and CDR2 SVGEGT. The J segment lost 3 bases and the V segment lost 2 bases, leaving 13 bases of the junction unmatched. CDR3 sequence reads: CASSYRSPLAGADTGELFF. The CDR3 DNA reads TGTGCCAGCAGTTACCGATCCCCTTTAGCGGGGGCGGACACCGGGGAGCTGTTTTTT.